The rows below give T cell receptor beta chains drawn from one sample of a study of blood T cell repertoires in COVID-19. Profiling relied on immunoSEQ multiplex PCR, and the TCRdb table lists in-frame clones only, not all of them. The sample has about 150,000 clones; around 86% are singletons. The sequencing sample was made of peripheral blood. The receptors shown here come from a man aged 65 to 85 with acute or convalescent COVID-19. Each CDR3 is given with its conserved first and last residue. A D gene is named only where the DNA matches it firmly. Some rows have no size entry. The others give once, few or many, or a class for an expanded clone.

clone size: NA
D gene: TRBD1
J gene: TRBJ1-1
V gene: TRBV27
CDR3 protein: CASSQGAYTEAFF
CDR3 DNA: TGTGCCAGCAGTCAGGGGGCCTACACTGAAGCTTTCTTT

clone size: few
D gene: NA
J gene: TRBJ2-7
V gene: TRBV5-1
CDR3 protein: CASSLLDREGEQYF
CDR3 DNA: TGCGCCAGCAGCTTGTTGGACAGGGAGGGGGAGCAGTACTTC

clone size: NA
D gene: TRBD1
J gene: TRBJ1-5
V gene: TRBV4-3
CDR3 protein: CASSQEMSGGQPQHF
CDR3 DNA: TGCGCCAGCAGCCAAGAAATGTCAGGGGGTCAGCCCCAGCATTTT

clone size: NA
D gene: TRBD2
J gene: TRBJ2-3
V gene: TRBV10-3
CDR3 protein: CAISEYGLAGGADTQYF
CDR3 DNA: TGTGCCATCAGTGAATATGGACTAGCGGGAGGGGCAGATACGCAGTATTTT

clone size: NA
D gene: NA
J gene: TRBJ1-1
V gene: TRBV9
CDR3 protein: CASSVGGLTEAFF
CDR3 DNA: TGTGCCAGCAGCGTAGGGGGGCTAACTGAAGCTTTCTTT

clone size: NA
D gene: NA
J gene: TRBJ2-7
V gene: TRBV5-1
CDR3 protein: CASSFPGTEQYF
CDR3 DNA: TGCGCCAGCAGCTTCCCCGGGACTGAGCAGTACTTC

clone size: NA
D gene: NA
J gene: TRBJ1-1
V gene: TRBV4-2
CDR3 protein: CASSQDVATVNTEAFF
CDR3 DNA: TGTGCCAGCAGCCAAGATGTAGCGACGGTGAACACTGAAGCTTTCTTT

clone size: NA
D gene: NA
J gene: TRBJ2-7
V gene: TRBV23-1
CDR3 protein: CASSPGTYEQYF
CDR3 DNA: TGCGCCAGCAGCCCGGGGACCTACGAGCAGTACTTC

clone size: NA
D gene: TRBD2
J gene: TRBJ2-1
V gene: TRBV7-2
CDR3 protein: CASSPPAGGPLEQFF
CDR3 DNA: TGTGCCAGCAGCCCACCGGCGGGAGGGCCTCTTGAGCAGTTCTTC

clone size: few
D gene: TRBD1
J gene: TRBJ2-5
V gene: TRBV6-6
CDR3 protein: CASGDRFQETQYF
CDR3 DNA: TGTGCCAGCGGGGACAGATTTCAAGAGACCCAGTACTTC

clone size: once
D gene: TRBD1
J gene: TRBJ1-1
V gene: TRBV19
CDR3 protein: CATRGSRGGTEAFF
CDR3 DNA: TGTGCCACCAGGGGGAGTCGGGGCGGCACTGAAGCTTTCTTT

clone size: NA
D gene: TRBD2
J gene: TRBJ2-1
V gene: TRBV5-1
CDR3 protein: CASSSSGSSNEQFF
CDR3 DNA: TGCGCCAGCAGCTCAAGCGGGAGTAGCAATGAGCAGTTCTTC

clone size: NA
D gene: TRBD2
J gene: TRBJ2-1
V gene: TRBV5-5
CDR3 protein: CASSPFTGTSGRASNEQFF
CDR3 DNA: TGTGCCAGCAGCCCATTCACCGGGACTAGCGGGAGGGCCAGCAATGAGCAGTTCTTC

clone size: once
D gene: NA
J gene: TRBJ1-1
V gene: TRBV7-2
CDR3 protein: CASSLKRNTEAFF
CDR3 DNA: TGTGCCAGCAGCTTAAAGCGCAACACTGAGGCTTTCTTT

clone size: NA
D gene: TRBD1
J gene: TRBJ1-1
V gene: TRBV6-1
CDR3 protein: CASSGRDRAGGMNTEAFF
CDR3 DNA: TGTGCCAGCAGTGGACGGGACAGGGCGGGGGGCATGAACACTGAAGCTTTCTTT

clone size: NA
D gene: TRBD2
J gene: TRBJ2-7
V gene: TRBV10-3
CDR3 protein: CAISSETSGSYEQYF
CDR3 DNA: TGTGCCATCAGCTCAGAGACTAGCGGGTCCTACGAGCAGTACTTC

clone size: NA
D gene: TRBD2
J gene: TRBJ2-7
V gene: TRBV19
CDR3 protein: CASSIVAGGYEQYF
CDR3 DNA: TGTGCCAGTAGTATAGTAGCGGGAGGTTACGAGCAGTACTTC

clone size: NA
D gene: TRBD1
J gene: TRBJ2-6
V gene: TRBV25-1
CDR3 protein: CASSQTGLAGANVLTF
CDR3 DNA: TGTGCCAGCAGTCAGACAGGGCTGGCTGGGGCCAACGTCCTGACTTTC

clone size: NA
D gene: TRBD2
J gene: TRBJ2-5
V gene: TRBV6-5
CDR3 protein: CASSYSTAGASRTQYF
CDR3 DNA: TGTGCCAGCAGTTACTCGACAGCGGGAGCCTCCCGAACCCAGTACTTC

clone size: few
D gene: TRBD1
J gene: TRBJ1-1
V gene: TRBV6-5
CDR3 protein: CASSQGGTEAFF
CDR3 DNA: TGTGCCAGCAGCCAGGGGGGCACTGAAGCTTTCTTT

clone size: NA
D gene: NA
J gene: TRBJ2-7
V gene: TRBV5-5
CDR3 protein: CASSLAGAPSSYEQYF
CDR3 DNA: TGTGCCAGCAGCTTGGCTGGCGCGCCTAGCTCCTACGAGCAGTACTTC

clone size: NA
D gene: TRBD1
J gene: TRBJ1-2
V gene: TRBV19
CDR3 protein: CASTSLDRETAGYTF
CDR3 DNA: TGTGCCAGTACCTCCTTAGACAGGGAGACGGCTGGCTACACCTTC

clone size: NA
D gene: NA
J gene: TRBJ1-2
V gene: TRBV19
CDR3 protein: CASSIDRGSSRGYTF
CDR3 DNA: TGTGCCAGTAGTATAGATCGGGGGTCATCTCGGGGCTACACCTTC

clone size: NA
D gene: NA
J gene: TRBJ2-7
V gene: TRBV4-1
CDR3 protein: CASSQDSGQLYEQYF
CDR3 DNA: TGCGCCAGCAGCCAAGATAGTGGACAGCTCTACGAGCAGTACTTC

clone size: NA
D gene: TRBD2
J gene: TRBJ2-1
V gene: TRBV11-2
CDR3 protein: CASSFGSGRGDEQFF
CDR3 DNA: TGTGCCAGCAGCTTTGGCAGCGGGAGGGGGGATGAGCAGTTCTTC

clone size: NA
D gene: TRBD2
J gene: TRBJ2-7
V gene: TRBV3-1/TRBV3-2
CDR3 protein: CASSRGLAGGPRFHEQYF
CDR3 DNA: TGTGCCAGCAGTCGGGGACTAGCGGGAGGGCCGAGATTCCACGAGCAGTACTTC

clone size: NA
D gene: TRBD2
J gene: TRBJ2-2
V gene: TRBV5-6
CDR3 protein: CASRGRIPTGELFF
CDR3 DNA: TGTGCCAGCCGCGGGAGGATCCCCACCGGGGAGCTGTTTTTT

clone size: NA
D gene: NA
J gene: TRBJ1-1
V gene: TRBV5-1
CDR3 protein: CASSNGGEAFF
CDR3 DNA: TGCGCCAGCTCCAATGGCGGTGAAGCTTTCTTT

clone size: NA
D gene: NA
J gene: TRBJ1-1
V gene: TRBV12-3/TRBV12-4
CDR3 protein: CASSRGTEAFF
CDR3 DNA: TGTGCCAGCAGCCGCGGGACTGAAGCTTTCTTT

clone size: few
D gene: NA
J gene: TRBJ2-3
V gene: TRBV4-2
CDR3 protein: CASSRVDSPSTDTQYF
CDR3 DNA: TGTGCCAGCAGCCGCGTTGACTCTCCCTCCACAGATACGCAGTATTTT

clone size: NA
D gene: TRBD1
J gene: TRBJ2-7
V gene: TRBV10-3
CDR3 protein: CAISDHRQGGTYEQYF
CDR3 DNA: TGTGCCATCAGTGACCATAGACAGGGGGGGACCTACGAGCAGTACTTC

clone size: NA
D gene: NA
J gene: TRBJ1-5
V gene: TRBV6-5
CDR3 protein: CASSYGPSNQPQHF
CDR3 DNA: TGTGCCAGCAGTTACGGGCCTAGCAATCAGCCCCAGCATTTT

clone size: once
D gene: NA
J gene: TRBJ2-7
V gene: TRBV5-1
CDR3 protein: CASSNRQTAGEQYF
CDR3 DNA: TGCGCCAGCAGCAACCGCCAGACAGCCGGCGAGCAGTACTTC

clone size: NA
D gene: TRBD1
J gene: TRBJ1-1
V gene: TRBV7-8
CDR3 protein: CASSSYRGRWTEAFF
CDR3 DNA: TGTGCCAGCAGCTCCTACAGGGGGAGATGGACTGAAGCTTTCTTT

clone size: NA
D gene: TRBD1
J gene: TRBJ2-3
V gene: TRBV10-3
CDR3 protein: CAISDRVRTDTQYF
CDR3 DNA: TGTGCCATCAGCGACAGGGTACGGACAGATACGCAGTATTTT

clone size: NA
D gene: TRBD1
J gene: TRBJ2-3
V gene: TRBV24-1
CDR3 protein: CATSLETGALDTQYF
CDR3 DNA: TGTGCCACCAGCTTAGAGACAGGGGCATTGGATACGCAGTATTTT

clone size: NA
D gene: NA
J gene: TRBJ2-1
V gene: TRBV28
CDR3 protein: CGSGVNEQFF
CDR3 DNA: TGTGGGTCAGGGGTGAATGAGCAGTTCTTC

clone size: NA
D gene: TRBD2
J gene: TRBJ2-1
V gene: TRBV18
CDR3 protein: CASAPTSGVSNEQFF
CDR3 DNA: TGTGCCAGCGCACCGACTAGCGGGGTCTCCAATGAGCAGTTCTTC

clone size: few
D gene: NA
J gene: TRBJ2-5
V gene: TRBV18
CDR3 protein: CASSPRQGWETQYF
CDR3 DNA: TGTGCCAGCTCACCACGGCAGGGATGGGAGACCCAGTACTTC

clone size: NA
D gene: NA
J gene: TRBJ1-3
V gene: TRBV7-2
CDR3 protein: CASSLGRSLRNTIYF
CDR3 DNA: TGTGCCAGCAGCTTAGGGAGGAGCTTGAGAAACACCATATATTTT

clone size: NA
D gene: NA
J gene: TRBJ2-6
V gene: TRBV30
CDR3 protein: CAWSVARVDGANVLTF
CDR3 DNA: TGTGCCTGGAGTGTGGCCAGGGTGGATGGGGCCAACGTCCTGACTTTC

clone size: NA
D gene: TRBD1
J gene: TRBJ2-1
V gene: TRBV24-1
CDR3 protein: CATSDPDRDRYNEQFF
CDR3 DNA: TGTGCCACCAGTGATCCTGACAGGGATCGCTACAATGAGCAGTTCTTC

clone size: NA
D gene: NA
J gene: TRBJ1-2
V gene: TRBV5-1
CDR3 protein: CASSLTGTTYGYTF
CDR3 DNA: TGCGCCAGCAGCTTAACCGGGACAACCTATGGCTACACCTTC

clone size: NA
D gene: NA
J gene: TRBJ1-4
V gene: TRBV6-2/TRBV6-3
CDR3 protein: CASSYWGREEKLFF
CDR3 DNA: TGTGCCAGCAGTTACTGGGGGCGCGAGGAAAAACTGTTTTTT

clone size: NA
D gene: NA
J gene: TRBJ1-6
V gene: TRBV28
CDR3 protein: CASSLYAGRSPLHF
CDR3 DNA: TGTGCCAGCAGTTTATACGCAGGTCGGTCACCCCTCCACTTT